This T cell receptor beta chain was observed in a study of blood T cell repertoires in COVID-19. Study information: Samples came from the United States, Italy and Spain, spanning acute and convalescent COVID-19. T cells, B-cell-depleted T cells, or PBMCs supplied cDNA or gDNA.

The V end was cut by 5 bases, the J end by 1 base, with 17 bases between. In germline, CDR1 is SEHNR, CDR2 FQNEAQ (reference sequence). The CDR3 consists of 16 residues. Original processing notes: Nucleated cell counts were estimated from reference gene primer amplification. TCRdb's copy holds only in-frame clones and misses some; the assay was immunoSEQ multiplex PCR. The V and J calls and clone size come from that table; D and trimming were worked out from the DNA. The sample has approximately 77,000 clones, 80% seen once; the top ten hold under 5.5%. The TCR was taken from a woman between 65 and 79 years old with acute or convalescent COVID-19. The sample comprised peripheral blood. V and J are TRBV7-9 and TRBJ1-2; a weak D match, TRBD1 (6 bases). The CDR3 DNA follows: TGTGCCAGCAGCCCTAGCGGGGGCGGAGATAACTATGGCTACACCTTC. It codes for CASSPSGGGDNYGYTF.